The 9 T cell receptor beta chains listed next were all sequenced from one sample in a study of T-cell reconstitution after alpha-beta-depleted transplantation in children. Unique molecular identifiers were built into the TCRbeta library. TCRdb used MiXCR to reprocess the PCR reads, holding one entry per CDR3 protein. The sample lists a few hundred thousand distinct CDR3 sequences, about a tenth occurring once. Source: PBMCs from the stem cell graft donor, taken from the stem cell graft. Receptors originate from a human donor who donated a stem cell graft to a child with acute lymphoblastic leukemia.

This clonotype was detected only a few times. The chain combines TRBV7-9 with TRBJ2-5, with 10 bases matching TRBD2. CDR3 length: 16 residues. Germline CDR1 is SEHNR and CDR2 is FQNEAQ (reference sequence). V gave up 4 bases and J gave up 5 bases; unmatched junction bases: 10. The CDR3 coding sequence is TGTGCCAGCAGCTCCATTCTAGCGGGAGAGGGGGAGACCCAGTACTTC. Protein sequence: CASSSILAGEGETQYF.

This clonotype was detected a few times. This rearrangement joins TRBV20-1 to TRBJ2-3, with D perhaps matching TRBD2 (5 bases). The V and J ends lost 2 bases and 4 bases respectively, with 13 bases between them. Germline CDR1 DFQATT, CDR2 SNEGSKA (reference sequence). This CDR3 spans 14 amino acids. CDR3 nucleotides: TGCAGTGCTAGAATCGGAGGTAATCCAGATACGCAGTATTTT. Its translation: CSARIGGNPDTQYF.

The CDR3 here is CASSFPGGQPQHF. In nucleotides, the CDR3 is TGTGCCAGCTCATTCCCGGGCGGTCAGCCCCAGCATTTT. The chain links TRBV18 to TRBJ1-5; no definite D call. The CDR3 is 13 residues long. Germline CDR1 reads KGHSH; CDR2 reads LQKENI. The V gene lost 5 bases and the J gene lost 6 bases, with 11 bases spanning the gap. Combining the CDR3 with reference TRBV18 and TRBJ1-5 gives the whole variable domain NAGVMQNPRHLVRRRGQEARLRCSPMKGHSHVYWYRQLPEEGLKFMVYLQKENIIDESGMPKERFSAEFPKEGPSILRIQQVVRGDSAAYFCASSFPGGQPQHFGDGTRLSIL.

This clonotype was observed many times. The gene calls are TRBV27 and TRBJ2-7; 8 bases are shared with TRBD1. Germline CDR1 is MNHEY and CDR2 is SMNVEV (reference sequence). V was pared by 5 bases and J by 4 bases, with 7 bases of the junction left unmatched. The CDR3 covers 14 residues. The CDR3: CASSPWTGNYEQYF. The CDR3 coding sequence is TGTGCCAGCAGTCCCTGGACAGGGAATTACGAGCAGTACTTC.

Only a few counts were recorded for this clonotype. The chain carries TRBV11-2 and TRBJ1-1; D gene ambiguous. Trimming left V 2 bases short and J 0 bases short, with 10 bases between. The CDR3 extends over 15 amino acids. CDR1 is SGHAT and CDR2 is FQNNGV in the germline V gene. The DNA of the CDR3 is TGTGCCAGCAGCTTAAGATGGACGCTGAACACTGAAGCTTTCTTT. This gives the protein CASSLRWTLNTEAFF. Combining the CDR3 with reference TRBV11-2 and TRBJ1-1 gives the whole variable domain EAGVAQSPRYKIIEKRQSVAFWCNPISGHATLYWYQQILGQGPKLLIQFQNNGVVDDSQLPKDRFSAERLKGVDSTLKIQPAKLEDSAVYLCASSLRWTLNTEAFFGQGTRLTVV.

V usage is TRBV9 and J usage is TRBJ2-1; tentative D call: TRBD2 (6 bases). Deletions cut 0 bases from V and 4 bases from J, with 8 bases between. Germline V gene data show CDR1 as SGDLS and CDR2 as YYNGEE. This CDR3 comprises 14 residues. This CDR3 is CASSVELAYNEQFF. The CDR3 coding sequence is TGTGCCAGCAGCGTAGAACTAGCTTACAATGAGCAGTTCTTC.

The gene calls are TRBV5-5 and TRBJ2-1; D unresolved. There are 16 residues in the CDR3. Germline V CDR1 and CDR2: SGHKS, YYEKEE (reference sequence). The V and J ends lost 4 bases and 7 bases respectively, with 21 bases between them. CDR3 sequence reads: CASSPSGSPVPNEQFF. The CDR3 nucleotides read TGTGCCAGCAGCCCATCTGGCTCCCCGGTCCCAAATGAGCAGTTCTTC.

The chain uses TRBV4-3 and TRBJ1-2; D gene ambiguous. This CDR3 has 14 residues. Trimming took 2 bases from V and 0 from J, leaving 7 bases between them. CDR1 and CDR2 from the germline V gene are LGHNA and YSLEER. Here the CDR3 reads CASSQLFANYGYTF. For the CDR3, the DNA is TGCGCCAGCAGCCAACTTTTTGCTAACTATGGCTACACCTTC.

This chain connects TRBV3-1 to TRBJ2-3; 7 bases match TRBD2. The V and J ends lost 1 base and 5 bases, in that order; junction bases with no gene match: 9. This CDR3 contains 16 residues. Germline CDR1 and CDR2: LGHDT and YNNKEL (reference sequence). The CDR3 sequence: CASSQVRGRALDTQYF. In nucleotides, the CDR3 is TGTGCCAGCAGCCAAGTTCGTGGGAGGGCCTTAGATACGCAGTATTTT.